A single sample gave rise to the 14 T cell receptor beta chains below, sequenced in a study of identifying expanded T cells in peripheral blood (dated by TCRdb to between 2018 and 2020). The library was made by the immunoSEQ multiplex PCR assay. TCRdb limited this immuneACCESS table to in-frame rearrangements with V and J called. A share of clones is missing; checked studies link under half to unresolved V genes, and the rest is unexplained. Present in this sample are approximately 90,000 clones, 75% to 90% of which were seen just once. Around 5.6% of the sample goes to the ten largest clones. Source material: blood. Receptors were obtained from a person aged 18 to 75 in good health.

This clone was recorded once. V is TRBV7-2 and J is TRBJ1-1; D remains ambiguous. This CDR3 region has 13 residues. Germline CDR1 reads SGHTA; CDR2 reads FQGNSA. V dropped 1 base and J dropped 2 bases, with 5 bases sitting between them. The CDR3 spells CASSLVHNTEAFF. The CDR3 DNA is TGTGCCAGCAGCTTAGTTCATAACACTGAAGCTTTCTTT.

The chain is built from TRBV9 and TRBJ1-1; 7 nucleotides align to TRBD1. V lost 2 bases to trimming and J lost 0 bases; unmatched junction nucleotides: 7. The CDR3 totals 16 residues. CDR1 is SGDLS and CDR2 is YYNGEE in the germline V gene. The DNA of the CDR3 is TGTGCCAGCAGCGTGGCCACAGGGGTTCTGAACACTGAAGCTTTCTTT. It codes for CASSVATGVLNTEAFF.

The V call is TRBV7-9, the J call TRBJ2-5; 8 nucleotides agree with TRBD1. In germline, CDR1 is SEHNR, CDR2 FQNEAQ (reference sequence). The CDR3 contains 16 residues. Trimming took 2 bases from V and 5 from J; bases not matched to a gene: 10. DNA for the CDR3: TGTGCCAGCAGCTTATTAGGACAGGGAATTCTCGAGACCCAGTACTTC. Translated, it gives CASSLLGQGILETQYF.

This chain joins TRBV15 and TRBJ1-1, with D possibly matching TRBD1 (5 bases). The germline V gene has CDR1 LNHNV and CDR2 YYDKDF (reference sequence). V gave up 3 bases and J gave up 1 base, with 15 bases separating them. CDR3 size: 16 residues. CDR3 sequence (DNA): TGTGCCACCAGCAGCGCAGCGGGACTGAAGAACACTGAAGCTTTCTTT. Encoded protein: CATSSAAGLKNTEAFF.

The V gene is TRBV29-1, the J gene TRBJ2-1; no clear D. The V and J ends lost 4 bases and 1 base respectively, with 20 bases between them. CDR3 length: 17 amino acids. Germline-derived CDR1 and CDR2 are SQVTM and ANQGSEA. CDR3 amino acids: CSVGGMTVARSYNEQFF. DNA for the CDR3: TGCAGCGTTGGTGGGATGACGGTCGCTCGGTCCTACAATGAGCAGTTCTTC.

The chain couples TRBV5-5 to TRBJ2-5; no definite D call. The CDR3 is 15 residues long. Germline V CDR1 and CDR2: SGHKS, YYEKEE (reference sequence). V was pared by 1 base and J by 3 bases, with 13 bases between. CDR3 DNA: TGTGCCAGCAGCTTGCGACCCGCTAAAGAAGAGACCCAGTACTTC. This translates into CASSLRPAKEETQYF.

In DNA, the CDR3 is TGTGCCAGCAGCTTCTTTTCAGGGGGCGAAGCTTTCTTT. Its protein product is CASSFFSGGEAFF. This rearrangement joins TRBV7-8 to TRBJ1-1, with 8 bases lining up with TRBD1. Trimming removed 3 bases from V and 8 bases from J; junction bases left unmatched: 5. CDR3 length: 13 residues. Germline V gene data show CDR1 as SGHVS and CDR2 as FQNEAQ.

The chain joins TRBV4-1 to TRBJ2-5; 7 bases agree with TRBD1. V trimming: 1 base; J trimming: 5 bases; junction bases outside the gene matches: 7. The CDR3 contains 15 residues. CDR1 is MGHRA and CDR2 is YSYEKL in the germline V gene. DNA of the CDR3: TGCGCCAGCAGCCAAGTGCTACAGGGGTCGGAGACCCAGTACTTC. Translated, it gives CASSQVLQGSETQYF.

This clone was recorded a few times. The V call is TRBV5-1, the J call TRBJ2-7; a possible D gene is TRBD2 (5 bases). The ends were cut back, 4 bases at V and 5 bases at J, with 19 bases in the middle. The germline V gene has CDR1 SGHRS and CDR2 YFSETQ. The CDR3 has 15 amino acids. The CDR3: CASSEVGEGRNEQYF. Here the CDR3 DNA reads TGCGCCAGCAGCGAAGTGGGTGAGGGAAGGAACGAGCAGTACTTC.

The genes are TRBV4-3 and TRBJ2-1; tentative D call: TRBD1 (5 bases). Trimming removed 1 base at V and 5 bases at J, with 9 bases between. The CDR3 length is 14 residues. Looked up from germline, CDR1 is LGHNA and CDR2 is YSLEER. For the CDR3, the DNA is TGCGCCAGCAGCCAAGCCCGACAGAACAATGAGCAGTTCTTC. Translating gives CASSQARQNNEQFF.

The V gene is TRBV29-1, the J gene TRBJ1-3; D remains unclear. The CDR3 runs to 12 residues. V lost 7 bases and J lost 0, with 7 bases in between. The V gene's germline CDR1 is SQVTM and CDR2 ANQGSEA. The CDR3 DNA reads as TGCAGCGGGACGAGCTCTGGAAACACCATATATTTT. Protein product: CSGTSSGNTIYF.

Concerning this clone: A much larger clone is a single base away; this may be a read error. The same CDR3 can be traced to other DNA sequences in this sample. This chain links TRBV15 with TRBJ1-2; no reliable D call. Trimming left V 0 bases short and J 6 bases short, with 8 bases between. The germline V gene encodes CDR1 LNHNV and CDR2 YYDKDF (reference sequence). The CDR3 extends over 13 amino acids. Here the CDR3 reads CATSREEGDGYTF. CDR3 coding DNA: TGTGCCACCAGCAGAGAGGAGGGAGATGGCTACACCTTC.

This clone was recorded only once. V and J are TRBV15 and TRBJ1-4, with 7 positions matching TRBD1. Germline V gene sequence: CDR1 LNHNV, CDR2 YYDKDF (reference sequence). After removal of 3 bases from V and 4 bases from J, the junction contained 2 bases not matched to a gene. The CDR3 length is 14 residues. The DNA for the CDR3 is TGTGCCACCAGCAGCGGACAGGTTAATGAAAAACTGTTTTTT. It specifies CATSSGQVNEKLFF. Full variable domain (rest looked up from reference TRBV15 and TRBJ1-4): DAMVIQNPRYQVTQFGKPVTLSCSQTLNHNVMYWYQQKSSQAPKLLFHYYDKDFNNEADTPDNFQSRRPNTSFCFLDIRSPGLGDTAMYLCATSSGQVNEKLFFGSGTQLSVL.

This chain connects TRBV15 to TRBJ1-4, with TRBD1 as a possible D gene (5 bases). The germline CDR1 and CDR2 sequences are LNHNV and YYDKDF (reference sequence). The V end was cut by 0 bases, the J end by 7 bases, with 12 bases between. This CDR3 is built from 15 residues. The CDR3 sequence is CATSREPGPLEKLFF. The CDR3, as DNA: TGTGCCACCAGCAGAGAACCGGGACCGCTTGAAAAACTGTTTTTT.